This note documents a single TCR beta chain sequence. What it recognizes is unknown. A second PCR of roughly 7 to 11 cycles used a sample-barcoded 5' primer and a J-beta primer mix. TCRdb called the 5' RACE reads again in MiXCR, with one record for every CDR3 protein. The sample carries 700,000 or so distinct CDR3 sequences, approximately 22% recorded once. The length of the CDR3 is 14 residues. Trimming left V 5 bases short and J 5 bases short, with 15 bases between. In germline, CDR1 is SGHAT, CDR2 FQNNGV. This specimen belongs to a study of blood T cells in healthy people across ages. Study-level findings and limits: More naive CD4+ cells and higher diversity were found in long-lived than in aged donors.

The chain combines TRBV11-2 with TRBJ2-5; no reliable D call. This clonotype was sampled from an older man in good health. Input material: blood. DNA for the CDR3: TGTGCCAGCAGCCGTGAAAGAACTTCGGAGACCCAGTACTTC. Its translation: CASSRERTSETQYF.